These 15 T cell receptor beta chains were sequenced from one sample in a study of blood T cell repertoires in COVID-19. TCRdb keeps only in-frame clones here, not all; method: immunoSEQ multiplex PCR. The sample yields roughly 120,000 clones, approximately 90% seen once. Sequenced sample: peripheral blood. These receptors all stem from a human donor with active COVID-19. The donor label of this sample is uncertain.

The chain has TRBV15 and TRBJ1-5; 8 bases are a match to TRBD1. Trimming removed 4 bases from V and 7 bases from J; junction bases left unmatched: 9. CDR1 is LNHNV, CDR2 YYDKDF, per germline (reference sequence). CDR3 size: 15 residues. CDR3 coding DNA: TGTGCCACCAGCATGTGGCAGGGGGCTAAGCAGCCCCAGCATTTT. Residues: CATSMWQGAKQPQHF.

This chain uses TRBV2 with TRBJ1-1; 8 bases agree with TRBD1. Trimming removed 3 bases from V and 4 bases from J; junction bases left unmatched: 10. Germline loops: CDR1 SNHLY, CDR2 FYNNEI. The CDR3 sequence is 16 residues long. CDR3 nucleotide sequence: TGTGCCAGCAGTGACTCTTGGCAGGGGGCCAGCACTGAAGCTTTCTTT. This gives the protein CASSDSWQGASTEAFF.

V is TRBV6-5 and J is TRBJ1-3; 7 bases map to TRBD1. With V trimmed by 6 bases and J by 4 bases, 9 bases remained unmatched. The CDR3 is made up of 15 amino acids. Germline lookup yields CDR1 MNHEY and CDR2 SVGAGI. The CDR3 sequence: CASRINRGSGNTIYF. Here the CDR3 DNA reads TGTGCCAGCAGGATAAACAGGGGTTCGGGAAACACCATATATTTT.

This clone appeared a single time. The chain recombines TRBV15 with TRBJ1-1; 7 nucleotides match TRBD1. The junction had 7 bases not matched to a gene; V was cut back by 4 bases and J by 5 bases. The germline V gene has CDR1 LNHNV and CDR2 YYDKDF (reference sequence). CDR3 length equals 14 residues. In nucleotides, the CDR3 is TGTGCCACCAGCAACCGCCGACAGGGTACTGAAGCTTTCTTT. Translated, it gives CATSNRRQGTEAFF.

This clone was observed a few times. This sequence joins TRBV4-3 and TRBJ2-5, with D tentatively TRBD1 (6 bases). Germline V gene sequence: CDR1 LGHNA, CDR2 YSLEER. V was pared by 1 base and J by 0 bases, with 9 bases between. This CDR3 spans 15 amino acids. The DNA of the CDR3 is TGCGCCAGCAGCCAAGGCGCAGGGGACCAAGAGACCCAGTACTTC. Translation: CASSQGAGDQETQYF.

V gene TRBV30 combines with J gene TRBJ2-1; 7 nucleotides match TRBD2. The germline V gene has CDR1 GTSNPN and CDR2 SVGIG (reference sequence). CDR3 length: 16 amino acids. With 3 bases clipped from V and 0 bases from J, the junction kept 8 bases outside the gene matches. The CDR3 DNA reads TGTGCCTGGAGGGCCGAGCGGGGCCACTCCTACAATGAGCAGTTCTTC. Translating gives CAWRAERGHSYNEQFF.

The rearrangement uses TRBV9 and TRBJ2-5, with TRBD2 matching over 9 bases. With V trimmed by 0 bases and J by 5 bases, 11 bases remained unmatched. This CDR3 has 17 residues. The germline V gene has CDR1 SGDLS and CDR2 YYNGEE. CDR3 nucleotides: TGTGCCAGCAGCGTAGAAGGGCGGGGGGGCCCTTTGGAGACCCAGTACTTC. Translated: CASSVEGRGGPLETQYF.

The V call is TRBV19, the J call TRBJ2-5; 10 bases agree with TRBD2. CDR1 is LNHDA and CDR2 is SQIVND in the germline V gene (reference sequence). The CDR3 is made up of 15 amino acids. The V gene end was trimmed by 5 bases and the J gene end by 5 bases; junction bases not matched to a gene: 8. CDR3: CASSPLAGVPETQYF. The DNA for the CDR3 is TGTGCCAGTAGTCCCCTAGCGGGGGTCCCGGAGACCCAGTACTTC.

The rearrangement uses TRBV5-1 and TRBJ2-1; D remains unclear. Germline V CDR1 and CDR2: SGHRS, YFSETQ. This CDR3 contains 17 residues. V was clipped by 0 bases and J by 13 bases, with 26 bases between them. The CDR3: CASSLVRFVLYPNNQFF. The CDR3 DNA sequence: TGCGCCAGCAGCTTGGTCAGGTTTGTGCTCTACCCGAATAATCAGTTCTTC.

The V and J genes are TRBV30 and TRBJ1-1, with D unclear. CDR3 length equals 13 residues. Per the germline V gene, CDR1 is GTSNPN and CDR2 is SVGIG (reference sequence). V was cut by 3 bases and J by 0 bases, with 8 bases left in between. The CDR3 sequence: CAWRVTLNTEAFF. The CDR3 nucleotides read TGTGCCTGGAGGGTGACTTTGAACACTGAAGCTTTCTTT.

The V and J genes are TRBV3-1 (or the pseudogene TRBV3-2) and TRBJ2-2; D might be TRBD2 (5 bases). Germline lookup yields CDR1 LGHDT and CDR2 YNNKEL (reference sequence). This CDR3 is built from 14 residues. Between the trimmed V and J ends, which lost 4 bases and 5 bases, there was a span of 11 bases. This CDR3 is CASSPSGLTGELFF. The DNA of the CDR3 is TGTGCCAGCAGCCCCAGCGGACTTACCGGGGAGCTGTTTTTT.

This chain connects TRBV6-5 to TRBJ1-2; tentative D call: TRBD1 (5 bases). Germline V CDR1 and CDR2: MNHEY, SVGAGI. This CDR3 spans 14 amino acids. Trimming removed 6 bases at V and 4 bases at J, with 15 bases between. The DNA for the CDR3 is TGTGCCAGCAGGCCCGACAGTCCCTCCTATGGCTACACCTTC. It yields the protein CASRPDSPSYGYTF.

This rearrangement joins TRBV19 to TRBJ1-2; the D is unclear. Trimming took off 4 bases at V and 4 bases at J, with 7 bases between the two ends. Germline values: CDR1 LNHDA, CDR2 SQIVND (reference sequence). The CDR3 is 12 residues long. In DNA, the CDR3 is TGTGCCAGTAGTAACACATTCTATGGCTACACCTTC. Translating it yields CASSNTFYGYTF.

This clone came up a few times. This chain links TRBV5-4 with TRBJ1-1, with D perhaps matching TRBD1 (6 bases). The CDR3 runs 14 residues. V was shortened by 4 bases and J by 5 bases, with 15 bases between the two germline ends. Germline lookup yields CDR1 SGHNT and CDR2 YYREEE (reference sequence). The CDR3 nucleotides read TGTGCCAGCAGCCCTACAGGGTTACGGACTGAAGCTTTCTTT. This sequence encodes CASSPTGLRTEAFF. The full variable domain, in which reference TRBV5-4 and TRBJ1-1 provide the parts outside the CDR3, is ETGVTQSPTHLIKTRGQQVTLRCSSQSGHNTVSWYQQALGQGPQFIFQYYREEENGRGNFPPRFSGLQFPNYSSELNVNALELDDSALYLCASSPTGLRTEAFFGQGTRLTVV.

The genes are TRBV3-1 (or the pseudogene TRBV3-2) and TRBJ2-3, with TRBD2 matching 10 bases. V shed 2 bases and J 2 bases; nucleotides not matched to a gene: 4. This CDR3 spans 16 amino acids. Germline CDR1 LGHDT, CDR2 YNNKEL (reference sequence). This chain's CDR3 is CASSQPLAGITDTQYF. DNA for the CDR3: TGTGCCAGCAGCCAACCACTAGCGGGGATCACAGATACGCAGTATTTT.